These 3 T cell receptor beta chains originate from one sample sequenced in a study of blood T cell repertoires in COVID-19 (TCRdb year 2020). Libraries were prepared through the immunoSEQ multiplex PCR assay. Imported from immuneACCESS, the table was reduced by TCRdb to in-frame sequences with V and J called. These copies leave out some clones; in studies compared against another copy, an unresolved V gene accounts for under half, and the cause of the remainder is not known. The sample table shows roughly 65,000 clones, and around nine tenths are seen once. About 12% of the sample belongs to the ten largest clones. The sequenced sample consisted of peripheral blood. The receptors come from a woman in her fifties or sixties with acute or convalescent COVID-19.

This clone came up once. CDR3 coding DNA: TGTGCCAGCAGGGACAGGGACCAGCCCCAGCATTTT. Translating it yields CASRDRDQPQHF. The chain recombines TRBV27 with TRBJ1-5; 8 nucleotides line up with TRBD1. The CDR3 loop spans 12 amino acids. V shed 6 bases, J shed 7 bases, and the junction held 2 bases outside the gene matches. CDR1 is MNHEY, CDR2 SMNVEV, per germline (reference sequence).

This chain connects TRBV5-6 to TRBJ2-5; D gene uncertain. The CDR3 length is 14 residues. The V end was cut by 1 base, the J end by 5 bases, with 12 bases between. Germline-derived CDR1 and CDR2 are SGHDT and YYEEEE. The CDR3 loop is CASSLSLGWETQYF. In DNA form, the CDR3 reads TGTGCCAGCAGCTTGAGCCTCGGGTGGGAGACCCAGTACTTC.

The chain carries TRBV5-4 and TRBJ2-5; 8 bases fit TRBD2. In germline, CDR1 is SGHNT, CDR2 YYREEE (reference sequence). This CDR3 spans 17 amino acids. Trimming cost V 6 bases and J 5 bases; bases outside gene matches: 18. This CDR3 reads CASTPNGFRGGRETQYF. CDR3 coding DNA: TGTGCCAGCACCCCGAACGGTTTTCGGGGGGGCCGGGAGACCCAGTACTTC.